The clone carrying this T cell receptor beta chain has a handful of counts. Its target is not known. Germline CDR1 reads SQVTM; CDR2 reads ANQGSEA. The CDR3 contains 14 residues. The germline V and J ends were trimmed by 3 bases and 0 bases, with 11 bases remaining between them. This entry belongs to a study of tumor-infiltrating lymphocytes in glioblastoma multiforme. Study findings and constraints: T cells were not sorted into functional subsets.

Three nested ARM-PCR rounds with V-beta and C-beta primers built TCRB libraries. TCRB cDNA was made from around 0.47 ug total RNA. TCRdb independently ran MiXCR on the multiplex PCR reads; one entry per CDR3 protein. The sample carries 13,000 or so distinct CDR3 sequences, roughly 70% recorded once. The TCR was taken from a male donor with glioblastoma. The chain recombines TRBV29-1 with TRBJ1-1; the D gene is possibly TRBD1 (5 bases). The sample taken for sequencing was brain tumor tissue. CDR3 bases: TGCAGCGTTGATCGACAGAATTTGAACACTGAAGCTTTCTTT. Protein sequence: CSVDRQNLNTEAFF.